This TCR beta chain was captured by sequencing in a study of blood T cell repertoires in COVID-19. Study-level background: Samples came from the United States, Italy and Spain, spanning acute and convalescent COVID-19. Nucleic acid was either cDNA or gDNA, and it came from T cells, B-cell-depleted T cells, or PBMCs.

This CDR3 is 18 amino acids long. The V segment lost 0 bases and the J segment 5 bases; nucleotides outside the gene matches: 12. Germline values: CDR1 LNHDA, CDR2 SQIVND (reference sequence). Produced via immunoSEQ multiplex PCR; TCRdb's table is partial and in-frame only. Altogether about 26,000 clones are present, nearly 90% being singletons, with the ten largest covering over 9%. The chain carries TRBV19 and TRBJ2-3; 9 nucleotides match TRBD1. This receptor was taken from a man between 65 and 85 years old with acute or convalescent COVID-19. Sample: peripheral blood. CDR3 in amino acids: CASSIDPPGTGLGDTQYF. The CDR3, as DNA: TGTGCCAGTAGTATAGACCCCCCCGGGACAGGGCTGGGAGATACGCAGTATTTT.